This passage covers 21 T cell receptor beta chains from one sample sequenced in a study of cytomegalovirus exposure and HLA in healthy donors. PCR primers comprised 60 Vbeta and 13 Jbeta primers. Repertoires were generated with immunoSEQ multiplex PCR, while TCRdb's copy carries only in-frame clones and drops some. The table includes approximately 70,000 clones, 75% detected once. What was sequenced was PBMCs. The source is a man in his sixties in good health and CMV-seropositive.

In its sample, this clone was seen once. In nucleotides, the CDR3 is TGCGCCAGCAGCTGGGACAGTTCCTACGAGCAGTACTTC. This gives the protein CASSWDSSYEQYF. The chain has TRBV5-1 and TRBJ2-7; 7 positions match TRBD1. The J segment lost 1 base and the V segment lost 3 bases, leaving 1 base of the junction unmatched. Per germline, CDR1 SGHRS and CDR2 YFSETQ. The CDR3 extends over 13 amino acids.

This clone was recorded only once. The gene calls are TRBV10-3 and TRBJ1-5, with 7 bases that match TRBD1. Germline V gene sequence: CDR1 ENHRY, CDR2 SYGVKD. Losses at the gene ends were 4 bases for V and 0 bases for J; bases not matched to a gene: 6. The CDR3 is 16 amino acids. The DNA for the CDR3 is TGTGCCATCAGTGGGGACAGAGATTATAGCAATCAGCCCCAGCATTTT. Translating gives CAISGDRDYSNQPQHF.

The chain couples TRBV7-2 to TRBJ2-3; 8 bases align to TRBD1. Trimming at V came to 5 bases and at J to 3 bases, leaving 7 bases not matched to a gene. Germline CDR1 SGHTA, CDR2 FQGNSA. CDR3 length: 15 amino acids. DNA for the CDR3: TGTGCCAGCAGCGAGGACGGGGACAGGACAGATACGCAGTATTTT. The encoded protein is CASSEDGDRTDTQYF.

In its sample, this clone was seen once. V is TRBV5-1 and J is TRBJ1-2, with 7 bases matching TRBD1. The germline V gene encodes CDR1 SGHRS and CDR2 YFSETQ. The CDR3 extends over 14 amino acids. V dropped 1 base and J dropped 2; count of bases not matched to a gene: 2. CDR3 nucleotide sequence: TGCGCCAGCAGCTTGTCAGGGGGGAACTATGGCTACACCTTC. Its translation is CASSLSGGNYGYTF.

Comment on this clone: An end of the junction does not agree with germline; a read error may underlie this. CDR3 protein: CASSFRDRDTDTQYF. The CDR3 DNA follows: TGTGCTAGCAGCTTCCGGGACAGGGATACAGATACGCAGTATTTT. The chain joins TRBV7-7 to TRBJ2-3, with 9 bases fitting TRBD1. The CDR3 length is 15 residues. Germline lookup yields CDR1 SSHAT and CDR2 FNYEAQ (reference sequence).

This chain links TRBV7-9 with TRBJ2-3; 12 bases are shared with TRBD1. CDR1 is SEHNR and CDR2 is FQNEAQ in the germline V gene (reference sequence). Trimming took 4 bases from V and 2 from J; bases not matched to a gene: 4. The CDR3 loop spans 16 amino acids. The CDR3 loop is CASSSQGQGATDTQYF. The CDR3 DNA sequence: TGTGCCAGCAGCTCGCAGGGACAGGGGGCCACAGATACGCAGTATTTT.

This clone was seen a few times. The rearrangement links TRBV7-2 to TRBJ2-5; D might be TRBD2 (6 bases). The CDR3 runs 13 residues. V lost 3 bases to trimming and J lost 5 bases, with 10 bases between them. Germline lookup yields CDR1 SGHTA and CDR2 FQGNSA. DNA of the CDR3: TGTGCCAGCAGCTTCGGGAGCGGTGAGACCCAGTACTTC. Its translation is CASSFGSGETQYF.

J is TRBJ2-3 and V is TRBV7-9, with TRBD2 matching 16 bases. Germline-derived CDR1 and CDR2 are SEHNR and FQNEAQ (reference sequence). With V trimmed by 5 bases and J by 2 bases, 7 bases remained unmatched. This CDR3 is 18 amino acids long. Here the CDR3 reads CASSPGLAGGPDTDTQYF. CDR3 coding DNA: TGTGCCAGCAGCCCGGGACTAGCGGGAGGGCCCGACACAGATACGCAGTATTTT. Full variable domain (rest looked up from reference TRBV7-9 and TRBJ2-3): DTGVSQNPRHKITKRGQNVTFRCDPISEHNRLYWYRQTLGQGPEFLTYFQNEAQLEKSRLLSDRFSAERPKGSFSTLEIQRTEQGDSAMYLCASSPGLAGGPDTDTQYFGPGTRLTVL.

V usage is TRBV4-1 and J usage is TRBJ2-7; 7 bases fit TRBD1. The CDR3 has 16 residues. From germline, CDR1 is MGHRA and CDR2 YSYEKL. With 1 base clipped from V and 7 bases from J, the junction kept 13 bases outside the gene matches. The CDR3 is CASSQGVGDRAREQYF. DNA for the CDR3: TGCGCCAGCAGCCAAGGGGTTGGAGACAGGGCGCGAGAGCAGTACTTC.

This rearrangement joins TRBV7-6 to TRBJ1-1, with D perhaps TRBD1 (5 bases). Germline V CDR1 and CDR2: SGHVS, FNYEAQ. The CDR3 has 15 residues. V lost 3 bases, J lost 0 bases, and 11 bases lay in between. This CDR3 is CASSFSRALNTEAFF. As DNA, the CDR3 is TGTGCCAGCAGCTTTTCCAGGGCCTTGAACACTGAAGCTTTCTTT.

This chain uses TRBV7-6 with TRBJ2-1; D is possibly TRBD2 (5 bases). The CDR3 is 15 residues long. CDR1 SGHVS and CDR2 FNYEAQ come from the germline V gene. The V and J ends lost 1 base and 7 bases respectively, with 14 bases between them. CDR3 sequence reads: CASSLVRRPLNEQFF. The CDR3 coding sequence is TGTGCCAGCAGCTTAGTAAGGAGGCCCCTTAATGAGCAGTTCTTC. Full variable domain (missing parts from reference TRBV7-6 and TRBJ2-1): GAGVSQSPRYKVTKRGQDVALRCDPISGHVSLYWYRQALGQGPEFLTYFNYEAQQDKSGLPNDRFSAERPEGSISTLTIQRTEQRDSAMYRCASSLVRRPLNEQFFGPGTRLTVL.

This sequence joins TRBV6-5 and TRBJ1-1, with TRBD1 identical over 12 bases. Germline V gives CDR1 MNHEY, CDR2 SVGAGI. With 6 bases clipped from V and 6 bases from J, the junction kept 5 bases outside the gene matches. The CDR3 extends over 14 amino acids. The CDR3 region is CASRGQGAPAEAFF. The CDR3 nucleotides are TGTGCCAGCAGGGGACAGGGGGCGCCGGCTGAAGCTTTCTTT.

The rearrangement uses TRBV5-1 and TRBJ1-6; TRBD1 matches at 10 bases. The CDR3 is made up of 15 amino acids. Germline values: CDR1 SGHRS, CDR2 YFSETQ. With 1 base clipped from V and 10 bases from J, the junction kept 5 bases outside the gene matches. For the CDR3, the DNA is TGCGCCAGCAGCTTGATGACAGGGGGCGAATCACCCCTCCACTTT. Residues: CASSLMTGGESPLHF.

The table lists this clone with a few counts. The genes are TRBV10-3 and TRBJ1-1; a possible D gene is TRBD1 (5 bases). Germline V gene sequence: CDR1 ENHRY, CDR2 SYGVKD. V shed 3 bases and J shed 4 bases, with 9 bases lying between them. The CDR3 has 13 amino acids. The CDR3 sequence: CAISDSQGTEAFF. The CDR3 DNA sequence: TGTGCCATCAGTGATTCTCAGGGCACTGAAGCTTTCTTT.

The V call is TRBV7-2, the J call TRBJ1-3; D not resolved. Trimming took off 4 bases at V and 3 bases at J, with 13 bases between the two ends. The CDR3 length is 15 residues. The germline V gene has CDR1 SGHTA and CDR2 FQGNSA. CDR3 amino acids: CASSYGGPGGNTIYF. In DNA form, the CDR3 reads TGTGCCAGCAGCTACGGAGGGCCCGGTGGAAACACCATATATTTT.

The chain combines TRBV5-5 with TRBJ2-7; no definite D call. The V and J ends lost 1 base and 2 bases respectively, with 7 bases between them. Germline CDR1 and CDR2: SGHKS and YYEKEE (reference sequence). CDR3 length: 13 amino acids. The CDR3 here is CASSLQEAYEQYF. The CDR3 DNA reads as TGTGCCAGCAGCTTGCAGGAAGCCTACGAGCAGTACTTC.

In this sample, this clone turned up a few times. The junction departs from the called germline gene at one end, perhaps through a read error. The chain is built from TRBV7-9 and TRBJ1-4; D is perhaps TRBD1 (6 bases). Germline V lookup: CDR1 SEHNR, CDR2 FQNEAQ (reference sequence). The CDR3 runs 16 residues. As DNA, the CDR3 is TGTTCCAGCAGCCTGGACAGAGGGGTGACTAATGAAAAACTGTTTTTT. Protein: CSSSLDRGVTNEKLFF.

This clone occurred a few times. The chain couples TRBV25-1 to TRBJ1-4; 8 bases match TRBD1. After removal of 6 bases from V and 8 bases from J, the junction contained 8 bases not matched to a gene. Looked up from germline, CDR1 is MGHDK and CDR2 is SYGVNS. The CDR3 spans 14 residues. CDR3 residues: CASRPGQGREKLFF. For the CDR3, the DNA is TGTGCCAGCAGACCCGGACAGGGACGGGAAAAACTGTTTTTT.

The chain joins TRBV5-4 to TRBJ2-5; tentatively, D is TRBD1 (6 bases). The germline CDR1 and CDR2 sequences are SGHNT and YYREEE (reference sequence). This CDR3 comprises 14 residues. The ends were cut back, 3 bases at V and 1 base at J, with 10 bases in the middle. CDR3 DNA: TGTGCCAGCAGCTCCGGGACATTCCAAGAGACCCAGTACTTC. Translating it yields CASSSGTFQETQYF.

The chain uses TRBV19 and TRBJ2-3; TRBD1 matches 12 bases. Losses at the gene ends were 4 bases for V and 4 bases for J; bases not matched to a gene: 15. This CDR3 region has 19 residues. The germline CDR1 and CDR2 sequences are LNHDA and SQIVND (reference sequence). The chain's CDR3 is CASSSGTGGVSEGADTQYF. The CDR3 DNA sequence: TGTGCCAGTAGTAGCGGGACAGGGGGCGTCTCAGAAGGCGCAGATACGCAGTATTTT.

This chain connects TRBV5-1 to TRBJ1-1; tentative D call: TRBD1 (6 bases). With 0 bases removed from V and 9 bases from J, the gap between germline ends came to 18 bases. Germline V gives CDR1 SGHRS, CDR2 YFSETQ. This CDR3 has 15 amino acids. CDR3 residues: CASSLAGQGNTKAFF. The CDR3 coding sequence is TGCGCCAGCAGCTTGGCCGGGCAGGGGAACACCAAAGCTTTCTTT.